Presented here are 2 T cell receptor beta chains from one specimen sequenced in a study of tumor and adjacent non-tumor tissue in lung cancer. The template was RNA from unsorted bulk tissue. The library came from three nested PCR rounds adapted from ARM-PCR protocols. TCRdb fed the multiplex PCR reads into MiXCR, producing one record per CDR3 protein. The profile covers approximately 76,000 distinct CDR3 sequences, with 65% to 75% appearing a single time and roughly 12% taken by the ten largest. The sequencing input was lung tumor tissue. The receptors were gathered from a woman aged 70-85 years with non-small cell lung cancer.

As DNA, the CDR3 is TGTGCCAGCAGTCAGTCGGTTCACAGTGAGCAGTTCTTC. Its translation is CASSQSVHSEQFF. V gene TRBV7-9 combines with J gene TRBJ2-1, with D unclear. The V end was cut by 6 bases, the J end by 9 bases, with 15 bases between. CDR1 and CDR2 (germline): SEHNR, FQNEAQ (reference sequence). There are 13 residues in the CDR3.

With regard to this clonotype: Just one base apart from a much larger clone, this may be a read error. This rearrangement joins TRBV6-1 to TRBJ1-5; D is ambiguous. This CDR3 has 16 amino acids. CDR1 MNHNS and CDR2 SASEGT come from the germline V gene. Deletions cut 2 bases from V and 0 bases from J, with 11 bases between. Here the CDR3 reads CASSELTPYSNQPQHF. The CDR3 region has the DNA TGTGCCAGCAGTGAACTGACACCGTATAGCAATCAGCCCCAGCATTTT.